These T cell receptor beta chains were read from a single sample in a study of shared clonotypes between healthy human individuals. The repertoire was sequenced with immunoSEQ multiplex PCR; TCRdb's copy has only in-frame clones and lacks some. Of roughly 2.5 million clones in the sample, just over 90% are singletons; the top ten hold over 0.12%. The sequencing sample was made of naive CD4+ T cells sorted from blood. Receptor source: a man aged 18 to 35 in good health. Each CDR3 is given with its conserved first and last residue. Each record gives: clone size, D gene, J gene, V gene, CDR3 length, CDR3 protein, CDR3 DNA. A D gene is named only where the DNA matches it firmly. Size is stated for part of the rows, as once, few or many counts, or as a class when the clone is expanded.

clone_size: NA; d_call: NA; j_call: TRBJ1-1; v_call: TRBV19; cdr3_length: 17; cdr3_aa: CASSIGGRGGMNTEAFF; cdr3_nt: TGTGCCAGTAGTATCGGGGGGCGCGGGGGTATGAACACTGAAGCTTTCTTT
clone_size: NA; d_call: TRBD2; j_call: TRBJ2-1; v_call: TRBV7-3; cdr3_length: 13; cdr3_aa: CASSLYTSAEQFF; cdr3_nt: TGTGCCAGCAGCTTATACACTAGCGCTGAGCAGTTCTTC
clone_size: NA; d_call: TRBD1; j_call: TRBJ1-2; v_call: TRBV4-1; cdr3_length: 15; cdr3_aa: CASSQPGQGLRGYTF; cdr3_nt: TGCGCCAGCAGCCAACCGGGACAGGGGTTGAGAGGCTACACCTTC
clone_size: NA; d_call: TRBD2; j_call: TRBJ2-5; v_call: TRBV30; cdr3_length: 15; cdr3_aa: CAWRTSGKGQETQYF; cdr3_nt: TGTGCCTGGAGGACTAGCGGGAAAGGTCAAGAGACCCAGTACTTC
clone_size: NA; d_call: NA; j_call: TRBJ2-7; v_call: TRBV18; cdr3_length: 13; cdr3_aa: CASSPIQSYEQYF; cdr3_nt: TGTGCCAGCTCACCCATCCAGTCCTACGAGCAGTACTTC
clone_size: once; d_call: NA; j_call: TRBJ1-4; v_call: TRBV5-6; cdr3_length: 15; cdr3_aa: CASSWNTEVGEKLFF; cdr3_nt: TGTGCCAGCAGCTGGAATACGGAAGTTGGAGAAAAACTGTTTTTT
clone_size: NA; d_call: NA; j_call: TRBJ2-7; v_call: TRBV10-3; cdr3_length: 13; cdr3_aa: CAISAGGGWEQYF; cdr3_nt: TGTGCCATCAGTGCCGGCGGAGGGTGGGAGCAGTACTTC
clone_size: once; d_call: NA; j_call: TRBJ2-5; v_call: TRBV5-4; cdr3_length: 14; cdr3_aa: CASSLLGRVETQYF; cdr3_nt: TGTGCCAGCAGCTTGCTGGGCAGGGTGGAGACCCAGTACTTC
clone_size: NA; d_call: NA; j_call: TRBJ2-7; v_call: TRBV6-5; cdr3_length: 13; cdr3_aa: CASSYDRSREQYF; cdr3_nt: TGTGCCAGCAGTTATGACCGTTCCCGCGAGCAGTACTTC
clone_size: NA; d_call: NA; j_call: TRBJ2-5; v_call: TRBV5-3; cdr3_length: 11; cdr3_aa: CANPWGTGSYF; cdr3_nt: NA
clone_size: NA; d_call: NA; j_call: TRBJ1-2; v_call: TRBV11-2; cdr3_length: 12; cdr3_aa: CASSLGTGGYTF; cdr3_nt: TGTGCCAGCAGCTTAGGGACCGGGGGCTACACCTTC
clone_size: NA; d_call: NA; j_call: TRBJ1-1; v_call: TRBV2; cdr3_length: 11; cdr3_aa: CASTPGNEAFF; cdr3_nt: TGTGCCAGCACCCCAGGGAATGAAGCTTTCTTT
clone_size: NA; d_call: TRBD1; j_call: TRBJ1-5; v_call: TRBV5-5; cdr3_length: 16; cdr3_aa: CASSFGTGGARQPQHF; cdr3_nt: TGTGCCAGCAGCTTTGGGACAGGGGGCGCGCGGCAGCCCCAGCATTTT
clone_size: NA; d_call: TRBD1; j_call: TRBJ1-4; v_call: TRBV6-5; cdr3_length: 15; cdr3_aa: CASKTGGATNEKLFF; cdr3_nt: TGTGCCAGCAAGACAGGGGGTGCAACTAATGAAAAACTGTTTTTT
clone_size: NA; d_call: TRBD1; j_call: TRBJ2-5; v_call: TRBV5-1; cdr3_length: 16; cdr3_aa: CASSLGDRRNQETQYF; cdr3_nt: TGCGCCAGCAGCTTGGGGGACAGGCGAAACCAAGAGACCCAGTACTTC
clone_size: NA; d_call: TRBD1; j_call: TRBJ1-1; v_call: TRBV5-1; cdr3_length: 15; cdr3_aa: CASSVDRGAFSLTFF; cdr3_nt: TGCGCCAGCAGCGTGGACAGGGGCGCTTTCTCTCTCACTTTCTTT
clone_size: NA; d_call: NA; j_call: TRBJ1-2; v_call: TRBV19; cdr3_length: 11; cdr3_aa: CASSLRNGYTF; cdr3_nt: TGTGCCAGTAGTCTCCGGAATGGCTACACCTTC
clone_size: NA; d_call: TRBD1; j_call: TRBJ2-1; v_call: TRBV19; cdr3_length: 15; cdr3_aa: CASSPGTGFNNEQFF; cdr3_nt: TGTGCCAGTAGCCCTGGGACAGGGTTCAACAATGAGCAGTTCTTC
clone_size: NA; d_call: NA; j_call: TRBJ2-2; v_call: TRBV6-1; cdr3_length: 13; cdr3_aa: CASSAKGIGELFF; cdr3_nt: TGTGCCAGCAGTGCCAAAGGTATCGGGGAGCTGTTTTTT
clone_size: once; d_call: TRBD2; j_call: TRBJ2-5; v_call: TRBV27; cdr3_length: 15; cdr3_aa: CASTQRGGFLETQYF; cdr3_nt: TGTGCCAGCACACAGCGGGGGGGATTTTTGGAGACCCAGTACTTC
clone_size: NA; d_call: NA; j_call: TRBJ2-5; v_call: TRBV5-1; cdr3_length: 15; cdr3_aa: CASSHAGLEGETQYF; cdr3_nt: TGCGCCAGCAGCCACGCGGGGCTCGAAGGGGAGACCCAGTACTTC
clone_size: NA; d_call: NA; j_call: TRBJ2-7; v_call: TRBV30; cdr3_length: 13; cdr3_aa: CAWSGGVGYEQYF; cdr3_nt: TGTGCCTGGAGTGGAGGGGTCGGCTACGAGCAGTACTTC
clone_size: NA; d_call: NA; j_call: TRBJ1-1; v_call: TRBV6-5; cdr3_length: 13; cdr3_aa: CASGPRVGPEAFF; cdr3_nt: TGTGCGAGCGGGCCCAGGGTGGGGCCTGAAGCTTTCTTT
clone_size: NA; d_call: TRBD1; j_call: TRBJ1-2; v_call: TRBV19; cdr3_length: 16; cdr3_aa: CASSTTRRQGNYGYTF; cdr3_nt: TGTGCCAGTAGTACCACCCGGCGACAGGGCAACTATGGCTACACCTTC
clone_size: NA; d_call: NA; j_call: TRBJ2-2; v_call: TRBV6-6; cdr3_length: 15; cdr3_aa: CASSSIGRGAGELFF; cdr3_nt: TGTGCCAGCAGTTCAATAGGACGAGGGGCCGGGGAGCTGTTTTTT
clone_size: NA; d_call: NA; j_call: TRBJ1-2; v_call: TRBV2; cdr3_length: 12; cdr3_aa: CASSDRSPPSTF; cdr3_nt: TGTGCCAGCAGTGACCGCTCCCCCCCTTCCACCTTC
clone_size: NA; d_call: NA; j_call: TRBJ2-7; v_call: TRBV18; cdr3_length: 15; cdr3_aa: CASSGLADSSYEQYF; cdr3_nt: TGTGCCAGCTCAGGCTTGGCGGACAGCTCCTACGAGCAGTACTTC
clone_size: NA; d_call: NA; j_call: TRBJ2-3; v_call: TRBV5-6; cdr3_length: 16; cdr3_aa: CASSRGTSIKGDTQYF; cdr3_nt: TGTGCCAGCAGTCGTGGGACAAGCATTAAGGGGGATACGCAGTATTTT
clone_size: NA; d_call: NA; j_call: TRBJ2-1; v_call: TRBV6-1; cdr3_length: 12; cdr3_aa: CASKRLGLGQFF; cdr3_nt: TGTGCCAGCAAAAGACTAGGGCTCGGGCAGTTCTTC
clone_size: NA; d_call: NA; j_call: TRBJ2-1; v_call: TRBV7-9; cdr3_length: 15; cdr3_aa: CASSFTGPRYNEQFF; cdr3_nt: TGTGCCAGCAGCTTCACAGGTCCTAGGTACAATGAGCAGTTCTTC
clone_size: NA; d_call: TRBD2; j_call: TRBJ2-1; v_call: TRBV5-1; cdr3_length: 17; cdr3_aa: CASSSSGAKSSYNEQFF; cdr3_nt: TGCGCCAGCAGCTCTAGCGGGGCCAAGAGCTCCTACAATGAGCAGTTCTTC
clone_size: NA; d_call: NA; j_call: TRBJ2-1; v_call: TRBV7-2; cdr3_length: 14; cdr3_aa: CASSPRAGYNEQFF; cdr3_nt: TGTGCCAGCAGCCCCCGAGCGGGTTACAATGAGCAGTTCTTC
clone_size: NA; d_call: NA; j_call: TRBJ2-3; v_call: TRBV5-1; cdr3_length: 12; cdr3_aa: CASSLAEDTQYF; cdr3_nt: TGCGCCAGCAGCTTGGCGGAAGATACGCAGTATTTT
clone_size: NA; d_call: NA; j_call: TRBJ1-4; v_call: TRBV7-2; cdr3_length: 15; cdr3_aa: CASRSAGATNEKLFF; cdr3_nt: TGTGCCAGCAGGTCGGCGGGAGCAACTAATGAAAAACTGTTTTTT
clone_size: NA; d_call: NA; j_call: TRBJ2-7; v_call: TRBV7-2; cdr3_length: 14; cdr3_aa: CASGDWVFSYEQYF; cdr3_nt: TGTGCCAGTGGCGATTGGGTTTTCTCCTACGAGCAGTACTTC
clone_size: NA; d_call: NA; j_call: TRBJ2-7; v_call: TRBV5-1; cdr3_length: 14; cdr3_aa: CASSLALPPSEQYF; cdr3_nt: TGCGCCAGCAGCTTGGCCTTACCACCCTCCGAGCAGTACTTC
clone_size: NA; d_call: TRBD1; j_call: TRBJ1-1; v_call: TRBV5-4; cdr3_length: 14; cdr3_aa: CASSNPGQGLEAFF; cdr3_nt: TGTGCCAGCAGTAATCCGGGACAGGGTCTTGAAGCTTTCTTT